This is a list of T cell receptor beta chains from one sample in a study of graft-versus-host responses after intestinal transplantation. Antigens of these TCRs are unknown. The protocol was immunoSEQ multiplex PCR, while the TCRdb copy is restricted to in-frame clones and leaves out a portion. The data show over 75,000 clones, more than 75% seen once. Sequences were derived from unstimulated CD8+ T cells sorted from spleen or lymph node cells, sampled before transplant. These receptors were taken from a human donor who was the organ donor for an intestinal transplant. Both conserved end residues are part of each CDR3. Fields, in order: D gene, J gene, V gene, clone size, CDR3 protein, CDR3 DNA. D genes are given only for firm matches. Clone sizes are given selectively: once, few, many, or a class where the clone is expanded.

d_call: TRBD1
j_call: TRBJ2-7
v_call: TRBV27
clone_size: once
cdr3_aa: CASSLTGTVSYEQYF
cdr3_nt: TGTGCCAGCAGTTTGACCGGGACAGTTTCCTACGAGCAGTACTTC

d_call: .
j_call: TRBJ1-2
v_call: TRBV5-1
clone_size: .
cdr3_aa: CASSLADYGYTF
cdr3_nt: TGCGCCAGCAGCTTGGCCGATTATGGCTACACCTTC

d_call: .
j_call: TRBJ1-5
v_call: TRBV7-6
clone_size: .
cdr3_aa: CASSLGSINQPQHF
cdr3_nt: TGTGCCAGCAGCTTGGGCAGCATTAATCAGCCCCAGCATTTT

d_call: TRBD1
j_call: TRBJ2-7
v_call: TRBV6-1
clone_size: .
cdr3_aa: CATRETGKGDEQYF
cdr3_nt: TGTGCCACCAGAGAGACAGGGAAAGGGGACGAGCAGTACTTC

d_call: .
j_call: TRBJ1-6
v_call: TRBV28
clone_size: once
cdr3_aa: CASSLAGPLSYNSPLHF
cdr3_nt: TGTGCCAGCAGTTTGGCAGGGCCCCTCTCCTATAATTCACCCCTCCACTTT

d_call: .
j_call: TRBJ1-1
v_call: TRBV9
clone_size: .
cdr3_aa: CASSVADLNTEAFF
cdr3_nt: TGTGCCAGCAGCGTAGCTGATTTGAACACTGAAGCTTTCTTT

d_call: .
j_call: TRBJ2-1
v_call: TRBV6-6
clone_size: .
cdr3_aa: CASSYGSSYNEQFF
cdr3_nt: TGTGCCAGCAGTTACGGGAGCTCCTACAATGAGCAGTTCTTC

d_call: .
j_call: TRBJ2-3
v_call: TRBV21-1
clone_size: .
cdr3_aa: CASSKVSSVFPTDTQYF
cdr3_nt: TGTGCCAGCAGCAAAGTATCCTCGGTTTTTCCCACAGATACGCAGTATTTT

d_call: TRBD2
j_call: TRBJ2-3
v_call: TRBV6-4
clone_size: once
cdr3_aa: CASSLSGGAADTQYF
cdr3_nt: TGTGCCAGCAGCCTCAGCGGGGGGGCCGCAGATACGCAGTATTTT

d_call: TRBD1
j_call: TRBJ2-7
v_call: TRBV29-1
clone_size: .
cdr3_aa: CSVEDYDLSGQGAQEQYF
cdr3_nt: TGCAGCGTTGAAGATTATGACTTATCGGGACAGGGGGCACAGGAGCAGTACTTC

d_call: TRBD1
j_call: TRBJ2-7
v_call: TRBV5-4
clone_size: .
cdr3_aa: CASSLRYPQGAPYEQYF
cdr3_nt: TGTGCCAGCAGCTTGCGGTACCCACAGGGGGCGCCCTACGAGCAGTACTTC

d_call: TRBD1
j_call: TRBJ1-2
v_call: TRBV7-9
clone_size: few
cdr3_aa: CASSLPGQVTYGYTF
cdr3_nt: TGTGCCAGCAGCTTACCGGGACAGGTTACCTATGGCTACACCTTC

d_call: .
j_call: TRBJ2-3
v_call: TRBV15
clone_size: once
cdr3_aa: CATSRRGTTDTQYF
cdr3_nt: TGTGCCACCAGCAGACGAGGGACCACAGATACGCAGTATTTT

d_call: .
j_call: TRBJ1-6
v_call: TRBV4-1
clone_size: .
cdr3_aa: CASSQGDPNSPLHF
cdr3_nt: TGCGCCAGCAGCCAAGGGGACCCAAATTCACCCCTCCACTTT

d_call: .
j_call: TRBJ1-5
v_call: TRBV4-2
clone_size: .
cdr3_aa: CASSQEFGTLNQPQHF
cdr3_nt: TGTGCCAGCAGCCAAGAGTTCGGGACACTTAATCAGCCCCAGCATTTT

d_call: .
j_call: TRBJ2-2
v_call: TRBV19
clone_size: .
cdr3_aa: CASSIAVLTSERVRQNTGELFF
cdr3_nt: TGTGCCAGTAGTATAGCCGTCCTCACATCGGAGCGGGTACGCCAGAACACCGGGGAGCTGTTTTTT

d_call: .
j_call: TRBJ1-2
v_call: TRBV10-2
clone_size: .
cdr3_aa: CASRDSYYEGYTF
cdr3_nt: TGCGCCAGCAGGGACAGCTATTATGAGGGCTACACCTTC

d_call: .
j_call: TRBJ1-1
v_call: TRBV6-6
clone_size: .
cdr3_aa: CASSSQTSLTEAFF
cdr3_nt: TGTGCCAGCAGTTCCCAGACATCCCTCACTGAAGCTTTCTTT

d_call: .
j_call: TRBJ1-1
v_call: TRBV9
clone_size: .
cdr3_aa: CASSVEAEMNTEAFF
cdr3_nt: TGTGCCAGCAGCGTAGAAGCTGAAATGAACACTGAAGCTTTCTTT

d_call: .
j_call: TRBJ2-1
v_call: TRBV7-6
clone_size: .
cdr3_aa: CASSLDGGPGEQFF
cdr3_nt: TGTGCCAGCAGCTTAGACGGGGGGCCCGGTGAGCAGTTCTTC

d_call: TRBD1
j_call: TRBJ2-2
v_call: TRBV5-4
clone_size: .
cdr3_aa: CASSLERTGRPLNTGELFF
cdr3_nt: TGTGCCAGCAGCTTGGAGCGGACAGGTCGCCCTTTGAACACCGGGGAGCTGTTTTTT

d_call: .
j_call: TRBJ2-7
v_call: TRBV6-6
clone_size: .
cdr3_aa: CASRSPRQELTYEQYF
cdr3_nt: TGTGCCAGCAGGTCACCCCGACAGGAACTAACCTACGAGCAGTACTTC

d_call: TRBD1
j_call: TRBJ1-6
v_call: TRBV28
clone_size: .
cdr3_aa: CASSPRQGIAASPLHF
cdr3_nt: TGTGCCAGCAGTCCCCGACAGGGAATAGCCGCCTCACCCCTCCACTTT

d_call: .
j_call: TRBJ2-3
v_call: TRBV7-9
clone_size: .
cdr3_aa: CASSSISGETQYF
cdr3_nt: TGTGCCAGCAGCTCCATCTCCGGAGAGACGCAGTATTTT

d_call: .
j_call: TRBJ2-2
v_call: TRBV6-4
clone_size: few
cdr3_aa: CASSDSSLDSNTGELFF
cdr3_nt: TGTGCCAGCAGTGACTCTTCCCTCGACTCCAACACCGGGGAGCTGTTTTTT

d_call: .
j_call: TRBJ2-7
v_call: TRBV6-1
clone_size: .
cdr3_aa: CASSNRVTYEQYF
cdr3_nt: TGTGCCAGCAGTAACAGGGTAACCTACGAGCAGTACTTC

d_call: .
j_call: TRBJ1-2
v_call: TRBV5-4
clone_size: .
cdr3_aa: CASSPRGWVTYGYTF
cdr3_nt: TGTGCCAGCAGCCCCCGGGGGTGGGTAACCTATGGCTACACCTTC

d_call: .
j_call: TRBJ1-1
v_call: TRBV12-5
clone_size: .
cdr3_aa: CASGSSGAEAFF
cdr3_nt: TGTGCTAGTGGTTCCTCCGGGGCCGAAGCTTTCTTT

d_call: .
j_call: TRBJ2-5
v_call: TRBV10-1
clone_size: few
cdr3_aa: CASSEEWGQETQYF
cdr3_nt: TGCGCCAGCAGTGAGGAGTGGGGCCAAGAGACCCAGTACTTC

d_call: .
j_call: TRBJ2-3
v_call: TRBV7-3
clone_size: .
cdr3_aa: CASSLSGADTQYF
cdr3_nt: TGTGCCAGCAGCTTATCGGGGGCAGATACGCAGTATTTT

d_call: .
j_call: TRBJ1-1
v_call: TRBV2
clone_size: few
cdr3_aa: CASSDGDFGMNTEAFF
cdr3_nt: TGTGCCAGCAGTGACGGGGACTTTGGGATGAACACTGAAGCTTTCTTT

d_call: .
j_call: TRBJ2-7
v_call: TRBV27
clone_size: .
cdr3_aa: CASSPRGWGEQYF
cdr3_nt: TGTGCCAGCAGCCCAAGGGGCTGGGGCGAGCAGTACTTC

d_call: .
j_call: TRBJ1-1
v_call: TRBV19
clone_size: .
cdr3_aa: CASHKGGTPFPNTEAFF
cdr3_nt: TGTGCCAGCCACAAGGGGGGGACTCCCTTCCCGAACACTGAAGCTTTCTTT

d_call: TRBD2
j_call: TRBJ2-1
v_call: TRBV4-2
clone_size: .
cdr3_aa: CASSPSGGGDEQFF
cdr3_nt: TGTGCCAGCAGCCCTAGCGGGGGAGGTGATGAGCAGTTCTTC

d_call: TRBD1
j_call: TRBJ1-5
v_call: TRBV11-2
clone_size: .
cdr3_aa: CASSLSGTGNQPQHF
cdr3_nt: TGTGCCAGCAGCTTATCCGGGACAGGGAATCAGCCCCAGCATTTT

d_call: .
j_call: TRBJ1-1
v_call: TRBV18
clone_size: .
cdr3_aa: CASTTILARGLLNTEAFF
cdr3_nt: TGTGCCAGCACAACGATACTTGCCAGGGGCTTATTGAACACTGAAGCTTTCTTT

d_call: TRBD2
j_call: TRBJ2-3
v_call: TRBV6-1
clone_size: .
cdr3_aa: CASSELAGGADTQYF
cdr3_nt: TGTGCCAGCAGTGAGCTAGCGGGGGGGGCAGATACGCAGTATTTT

d_call: .
j_call: TRBJ2-1
v_call: TRBV2
clone_size: .
cdr3_aa: CASALWGSYNEQFF
cdr3_nt: TGTGCCAGCGCCCTGTGGGGCTCCTACAATGAGCAGTTCTTC

d_call: .
j_call: TRBJ2-1
v_call: TRBV4-1
clone_size: .
cdr3_aa: CASSQDQGVLEQFF
cdr3_nt: TGCGCCAGCAGCCAAGATCAAGGGGTTCTTGAGCAGTTCTTC

d_call: .
j_call: TRBJ1-2
v_call: TRBV2
clone_size: .
cdr3_aa: CASTENPPTGWIYGYTF
cdr3_nt: TGTGCCAGCACCGAAAACCCTCCCACGGGATGGATATATGGCTACACCTTC

d_call: .
j_call: TRBJ2-4
v_call: TRBV18
clone_size: .
cdr3_aa: CASSPVGIDIQYF
cdr3_nt: TGTGCCAGCTCACCAGTGGGGATAGACATTCAGTACTTC

d_call: TRBD1
j_call: TRBJ1-5
v_call: TRBV28
clone_size: few
cdr3_aa: CASGGTVEGSQPQHF
cdr3_nt: TGTGCCAGCGGAGGGACAGTGGAAGGGAGTCAGCCCCAGCATTTT

d_call: .
j_call: TRBJ1-1
v_call: TRBV19
clone_size: .
cdr3_aa: CASPIKAFF
cdr3_nt: TGTGCCAGTCCCATCAAAGCTTTCTTT

d_call: TRBD1
j_call: TRBJ1-6
v_call: TRBV6-4
clone_size: .
cdr3_aa: CASSDSQGNSPLHF
cdr3_nt: TGTGCCAGCAGTGACTCACAGGGGAATTCACCCCTCCACTTT

d_call: .
j_call: TRBJ1-4
v_call: TRBV19
clone_size: .
cdr3_aa: CATLANEKLFF
cdr3_nt: TGTGCCACCCTGGCCAATGAAAAACTGTTTTTT

d_call: .
j_call: TRBJ1-4
v_call: TRBV15
clone_size: .
cdr3_aa: CATSRMGDGDEKLFF
cdr3_nt: TGTGCCACCAGCAGAATGGGGGACGGGGATGAAAAACTGTTTTTT

d_call: .
j_call: TRBJ1-6
v_call: TRBV28
clone_size: .
cdr3_aa: CASSLSQNSPLHF
cdr3_nt: TGTGCCAGCAGTTTGTCGCAGAATTCACCCCTCCACTTT

d_call: .
j_call: TRBJ1-3
v_call: TRBV30
clone_size: once
cdr3_aa: CAWSVGQGTGNTIYF
cdr3_nt: TGTGCCTGGAGTGTGGGGCAGGGGACTGGAAACACCATATATTTT

d_call: .
j_call: TRBJ2-1
v_call: TRBV4-1
clone_size: once
cdr3_aa: CASSQDASEQFF
cdr3_nt: TGCGCCAGCAGCCAAGACGCCAGTGAGCAGTTCTTC

d_call: TRBD2
j_call: TRBJ2-2
v_call: TRBV6-1
clone_size: .
cdr3_aa: CASSELALAGSSVPGELFF
cdr3_nt: TGTGCCAGCAGTGAATTGGCACTAGCGGGGAGTTCCGTCCCGGGGGAGCTGTTTTTT

d_call: .
j_call: TRBJ2-1
v_call: TRBV10-3
clone_size: .
cdr3_aa: CAISDTLPISRGSSYNGQFF
cdr3_nt: TGTGCCATCAGTGACACCCTTCCTATATCACGGGGTAGCTCCTACAATGGGCAGTTCTTC

d_call: TRBD2
j_call: TRBJ2-7
v_call: TRBV9
clone_size: once
cdr3_aa: CASSVGGGAGYEQYF
cdr3_nt: TGTGCCAGCAGCGTAGGCGGGGGGGCCGGCTACGAGCAGTACTTC

d_call: .
j_call: TRBJ2-5
v_call: TRBV27
clone_size: .
cdr3_aa: CASSFGGGETQYF
cdr3_nt: TGTGCCAGCAGTTTTGGGGGTGGAGAGACCCAGTACTTC

d_call: .
j_call: TRBJ1-2
v_call: TRBV7-9
clone_size: .
cdr3_aa: CASSPPGEFYTF
cdr3_nt: TGTGCCAGCAGCCCCCCCGGGGAATTCTACACCTTC

d_call: TRBD2
j_call: TRBJ2-2
v_call: TRBV5-6
clone_size: .
cdr3_aa: CASSLRGGAGELFF
cdr3_nt: TGTGCCAGCAGCTTGCGCGGGGGGGCCGGGGAGCTGTTTTTT

d_call: TRBD2
j_call: TRBJ2-3
v_call: TRBV9
clone_size: .
cdr3_aa: CASSVGGSGGQYF
cdr3_nt: TGTGCCAGCAGCGTAGGTGGTAGCGGGGGGCAGTATTTT

d_call: TRBD2
j_call: TRBJ2-3
v_call: TRBV4-1
clone_size: .
cdr3_aa: CASSPGLGESVQYF
cdr3_nt: TGCGCCAGCAGCCCGGGACTAGGCGAAAGTGTGCAGTATTTT

d_call: .
j_call: TRBJ2-2
v_call: TRBV5-4
clone_size: .
cdr3_aa: CASGTLANTGELFF
cdr3_nt: TGTGCCAGCGGGACGCTCGCGAACACCGGGGAGCTGTTTTTT

d_call: .
j_call: TRBJ2-3
v_call: TRBV6-6
clone_size: .
cdr3_aa: CASSYSIGNTDTQYF
cdr3_nt: TGTGCCAGCAGTTACTCTATAGGTAACACAGATACGCAGTATTTT

d_call: .
j_call: TRBJ1-1
v_call: TRBV30
clone_size: .
cdr3_aa: CAWSPAIGNTEAFF
cdr3_nt: TGTGCCTGGAGTCCGGCAATCGGGAACACTGAAGCTTTCTTT